A selection of T cell receptor beta chains follows, all from one sample in a study of blood T cell repertoires in COVID-19. Profiling relied on immunoSEQ multiplex PCR, and the TCRdb table lists in-frame clones only, not all of them. The sample has some 71,000 clones, around 86% seen once. Material for sequencing was peripheral blood. The receptors were sampled from a man in his thirties or forties with acute or convalescent COVID-19. Both conserved end residues are part of each CDR3. A D gene is named only where the DNA matches it firmly. Clone size is given for some rows only: seen once, a few or many times, or a class if the clone is expanded.

D: NA
J: TRBJ1-1
V: TRBV3-1/TRBV3-2
size: NA
CDR3: CASSHLGGSNTEAFF
DNA: TGTGCCAGCAGCCACTTGGGGGGGTCCAACACTGAAGCTTTCTTT

D: TRBD1
J: TRBJ1-5
V: TRBV6-5
size: NA
CDR3: CASSISGGARQPQHF
DNA: TGTGCCAGCTCAATATCAGGGGGTGCGCGTCAGCCCCAGCATTTT

D: NA
J: TRBJ2-4
V: TRBV21-1
size: once
CDR3: CASSRGGEAKNIQYF
DNA: TGTGCCAGCAGCAGGGGAGGTGAAGCCAAAAACATTCAGTACTTC

D: TRBD1
J: TRBJ1-6
V: TRBV5-6
size: NA
CDR3: CASSFWDRPNSPLHF
DNA: TGTGCCAGCAGCTTTTGGGACAGGCCTAATTCACCCCTCCACTTT

D: NA
J: TRBJ1-2
V: TRBV9
size: NA
CDR3: CASTRGYGYTF
DNA: TGTGCCAGTACCAGGGGTTATGGCTACACCTTC

D: NA
J: TRBJ1-2
V: TRBV9
size: NA
CDR3: CASSAQDQDYGYTF
DNA: TGTGCCAGCAGCGCCCAGGATCAGGACTATGGCTACACCTTC

D: NA
J: TRBJ1-5
V: TRBV28
size: NA
CDR3: CASSHNQPQHF
DNA: TGTGCCAGCAGCCATAATCAGCCCCAGCATTTT

D: TRBD2
J: TRBJ2-5
V: TRBV25-1
size: NA
CDR3: CASSDRLAGGHQETQYF
DNA: TGTGCCAGCAGTGATCGACTAGCGGGGGGTCACCAAGAGACCCAGTACTTC

D: NA
J: TRBJ1-6
V: TRBV16
size: NA
CDR3: CASSAHRMGNNSPLHF
DNA: TGTGCCAGCAGCGCCCACAGGATGGGTAATAATTCACCCCTCCACTTT

D: TRBD1
J: TRBJ1-5
V: TRBV19
size: NA
CDR3: CASSIRQGNQPQHF
DNA: TGTGCCAGTAGTATAAGACAGGGGAATCAGCCCCAGCATTTT

D: TRBD2
J: TRBJ2-1
V: TRBV27
size: NA
CDR3: CASSLTQRGGSNEQFF
DNA: TGTGCCAGCAGTTTAACCCAGCGGGGGGGTAGCAATGAGCAGTTCTTC

D: NA
J: TRBJ2-7
V: TRBV5-1
size: NA
CDR3: CASSRSRDSTYEQYF
DNA: TGCGCCAGCAGCCGGTCCCGGGACTCCACCTACGAGCAGTACTTC

D: NA
J: TRBJ1-2
V: TRBV3-1/TRBV3-2
size: few
CDR3: CASSQAREGLTF
DNA: TGTGCCAGCAGCCAAGCCCGGGAGGGGCTGACCTTC

D: NA
J: TRBJ1-2
V: TRBV7-2
size: NA
CDR3: CASSSTRSYGYTF
DNA: TGTGCCAGCAGCTCCACCAGGTCGTATGGCTACACCTTC

D: TRBD2
J: TRBJ2-3
V: TRBV29-1
size: NA
CDR3: CSVAPSGGWQYF
DNA: TGCAGCGTTGCGCCTAGCGGGGGCTGGCAGTATTTT

D: NA
J: TRBJ2-3
V: TRBV5-1
size: once
CDR3: CASSLALGPSDTQYF
DNA: TGCGCCAGCAGCTTGGCGTTGGGGCCGTCAGATACGCAGTATTTT

D: TRBD1
J: TRBJ1-5
V: TRBV5-1
size: NA
CDR3: CASSLVQGQGPQHF
DNA: TGCGCCAGCAGCTTGGTTCAGGGACAGGGGCCCCAGCATTTT

D: TRBD1
J: TRBJ2-5
V: TRBV2
size: NA
CDR3: CASSVNPGQGLQETQYF
DNA: TGTGCCAGCAGTGTGAATCCGGGACAGGGGCTCCAAGAGACCCAGTACTTC

D: TRBD2
J: TRBJ2-3
V: TRBV2
size: NA
CDR3: CASSSLAGGPRTDTQYF
DNA: TGTGCCAGCAGCTCCCTAGCGGGAGGGCCTCGCACAGATACGCAGTATTTT

D: NA
J: TRBJ2-5
V: TRBV7-2
size: NA
CDR3: CASSLGLGKTQYF
DNA: TGTGCCAGCAGCTTAGGACTAGGAAAGACCCAGTACTTC

D: NA
J: TRBJ1-1
V: TRBV7-2
size: NA
CDR3: CASSPAREFEAFF
DNA: TGTGCCAGCAGCCCAGCTCGGGAGTTTGAAGCTTTCTTT

D: TRBD1
J: TRBJ2-2
V: TRBV5-1
size: NA
CDR3: CASSLRGTGGSGELFF
DNA: TGCGCCAGCAGCTTGCGGGGGACAGGGGGCTCCGGGGAGCTGTTTTTT

D: TRBD2
J: TRBJ2-1
V: TRBV3-1/TRBV3-2
size: NA
CDR3: CASSPQGLLAVLFF
DNA: TGTGCCAGCAGCCCCCAGGGATTGCTAGCGGTGTTGTTCTTC

D: NA
J: TRBJ2-5
V: TRBV5-4
size: NA
CDR3: CASSTRLVETQYF
DNA: TGTGCCAGCAGCACCCGACTAGTAGAGACCCAGTACTTC

D: NA
J: TRBJ1-1
V: TRBV13
size: NA
CDR3: CASSLGGGGYTEAFF
DNA: TGTGCCAGCAGCTTAGGCGGGGGAGGGTACACTGAAGCTTTCTTT

D: NA
J: TRBJ2-1
V: TRBV24-1
size: NA
CDR3: CATSGAPSYNEQFF
DNA: TGTGCCACCAGTGGAGCCCCCTCCTACAATGAGCAGTTCTTC

D: NA
J: TRBJ1-3
V: TRBV2
size: once
CDR3: CASRESVVPPGNTIYF
DNA: TGTGCCAGCAGGGAGTCCGTCGTCCCCCCTGGAAACACCATATATTTT

D: TRBD1
J: TRBJ1-1
V: TRBV7-9
size: NA
CDR3: CASSFTGVTEAFF
DNA: TGTGCCAGCAGCTTCACAGGGGTGACTGAAGCTTTCTTT

D: TRBD1
J: TRBJ1-1
V: TRBV9
size: NA
CDR3: CASSSGQGDTEAFF
DNA: TGTGCCAGCAGCTCAGGACAGGGGGACACTGAAGCTTTCTTT

D: NA
J: TRBJ1-2
V: TRBV19
size: NA
CDR3: CASLDRGYYGYTF
DNA: TGTGCCAGCTTAGACCGGGGGTACTATGGCTACACCTTC

D: TRBD1
J: TRBJ1-1
V: TRBV3-1/TRBV3-2
size: NA
CDR3: CASSRSGTANTEAFF
DNA: TGTGCCAGCAGCCGTTCCGGGACAGCGAACACTGAAGCTTTCTTT

D: NA
J: TRBJ1-3
V: TRBV10-3
size: NA
CDR3: CAISEPGRGAGNTIYF
DNA: TGTGCCATCAGTGAGCCGGGGCGGGGAGCTGGAAACACCATATATTTT

D: NA
J: TRBJ1-1
V: TRBV7-9
size: NA
CDR3: CASSSFGQTDNTEAFF
DNA: TGTGCCAGCAGCTCCTTCGGACAGACTGATAACACTGAAGCTTTCTTT

D: TRBD1
J: TRBJ1-1
V: TRBV19
size: NA
CDR3: CASRWGHRGQSSEAFF
DNA: TGTGCCAGCAGATGGGGGCACAGGGGGCAATCATCTGAAGCTTTCTTT

D: TRBD2
J: TRBJ2-3
V: TRBV20-1
size: NA
CDR3: CSAQSISGSPF
DNA: TGCAGTGCCCAGAGCATTAGCGGGAGCCCTTTT

D: TRBD1
J: TRBJ2-5
V: TRBV3-1/TRBV3-2
size: NA
CDR3: CASSLRGPGETQYF
DNA: TGTGCCAGCAGCCTCAGGGGGCCGGGGGAGACCCAGTACTTC

D: NA
J: TRBJ2-2
V: TRBV5-4
size: NA
CDR3: CASSFSLDRDTGELFF
DNA: TGTGCCAGCAGTTTTTCACTAGATCGGGACACCGGGGAGCTGTTTTTT

D: NA
J: TRBJ1-3
V: TRBV12-3/TRBV12-4
size: NA
CDR3: CASSPGGRRNDF
DNA: TGTGCCAGCAGTCCGGGCGGCAGGAGGAATGATTTT

D: NA
J: TRBJ2-7
V: TRBV5-1
size: NA
CDR3: CASVFIEGVYEQYF
DNA: TGCGCCAGCGTTTTCATCGAGGGCGTTTACGAGCAGTACTTC

D: TRBD2
J: TRBJ2-5
V: TRBV12-5
size: NA
CDR3: CASGLWDYGETQYF
DNA: TGTGCTAGTGGTTTGTGGGACTACGGAGAGACCCAGTACTTC

D: TRBD1
J: TRBJ1-1
V: TRBV19
size: NA
CDR3: CASSKYRGTEAFF
DNA: TGTGCCAGTAGTAAATACAGGGGAACTGAAGCTTTCTTT

D: TRBD1
J: TRBJ2-2
V: TRBV5-1
size: NA
CDR3: CASSPGQQSRELFF
DNA: TGCGCCAGCAGCCCGGGACAGCAATCCAGGGAGCTGTTTTTT

D: NA
J: TRBJ1-6
V: TRBV7-6
size: NA
CDR3: CASSLSLSGNSPLHF
DNA: TGTGCCAGCAGCTTATCTTTGTCAGGAAATTCACCCCTCCACTTT

D: TRBD1
J: TRBJ2-1
V: TRBV29-1
size: NA
CDR3: CSGTGSRMPSYNEQFF
DNA: TGCAGCGGGACAGGGTCTCGCATGCCCTCCTACAATGAGCAGTTCTTC

D: TRBD2
J: TRBJ2-1
V: TRBV5-1
size: NA
CDR3: CASSLTSGNDNEQFF
DNA: TGCGCCAGCAGCTTGACTAGCGGGAATGACAATGAGCAGTTCTTC

D: TRBD1
J: TRBJ1-2
V: TRBV3-1/TRBV3-2
size: NA
CDR3: CASSQRQGAYGYTF
DNA: TGTGCCAGCAGCCAAAGGCAGGGGGCATATGGCTACACCTTC

D: TRBD1
J: TRBJ1-5
V: TRBV9
size: NA
CDR3: CASSPGTGFSNQPQHF
DNA: TGTGCCAGCAGCCCGGGGACAGGGTTTAGCAATCAGCCCCAGCATTTT

D: NA
J: TRBJ2-3
V: TRBV7-2
size: NA
CDR3: CASSLTQGTDTQYF
DNA: TGTGCCAGCAGCCTCACACAGGGCACAGATACGCAGTATTTT

D: TRBD2
J: TRBJ2-5
V: TRBV2
size: NA
CDR3: CASSPPSSGSSQETQYF
DNA: TGTGCCAGCAGTCCTCCCTCTAGCGGGAGTTCTCAAGAGACCCAGTACTTC

D: TRBD2
J: TRBJ2-7
V: TRBV6-5
size: once
CDR3: CATTPPASGSYEQYF
DNA: TGTGCCACCACCCCCCCCGCTAGCGGCTCCTACGAGCAGTACTTC

D: TRBD1
J: TRBJ1-2
V: TRBV5-6
size: NA
CDR3: CASSQTSGTGVYTF
DNA: TGTGCCAGCAGCCAGACCTCCGGGACAGGGGTCTACACCTTC

D: NA
J: TRBJ1-6
V: TRBV6-5
size: few
CDR3: CASRLDSYNSPLHF
DNA: TGTGCCAGCAGGCTGGACAGCTATAATTCACCCCTCCACTTT

D: NA
J: TRBJ2-1
V: TRBV7-7
size: once
CDR3: CASSLVINSNEQFF
DNA: TGTGCTAGCAGCTTAGTGATTAACAGCAATGAGCAGTTCTTC

D: NA
J: TRBJ2-5
V: TRBV2
size: NA
CDR3: CASSEEFQETQYF
DNA: TGTGCCAGCAGTGAGGAGTTCCAAGAGACCCAGTACTTC

D: NA
J: TRBJ1-2
V: TRBV6-1
size: NA
CDR3: CASSETRNYGYTF
DNA: TGTGCCAGCAGTGAAACCAGAAACTATGGCTACACCTTC

D: NA
J: TRBJ2-2
V: TRBV10-1
size: NA
CDR3: CASSPTTRIINTGELFF
DNA: TGCGCCAGCAGCCCGACGACTAGGATCATAAACACCGGGGAGCTGTTTTTT

D: TRBD2
J: TRBJ2-3
V: TRBV7-2
size: few
CDR3: CASSRIAGGADTQYF
DNA: TGTGCCAGCAGCAGAATAGCGGGAGGGGCAGATACGCAGTATTTT

D: TRBD2
J: TRBJ2-1
V: TRBV7-8
size: NA
CDR3: CASSITSGGAHVGNEQFF
DNA: TGTGCCAGCAGCATTACTAGCGGGGGGGCTCATGTCGGTAATGAGCAGTTCTTC